This T cell receptor (beta chain) was identified during a study of blood T cell repertoires in COVID-19. About the research overall: Samples representing acute and convalescent COVID-19 were sourced from the United States, Italy and Spain. PBMCs, B-cell-depleted T cells, or T cells were the source of the cDNA or gDNA that made up the material.

Germline V lookup: CDR1 SQVTM, CDR2 ANQGSEA. J lost 6 bases, V lost 7 bases, and 10 bases had no gene match. The CDR3 covers 13 residues. As processed by the authors: Reference gene primer amplification yielded estimated nucleated cell counts. Data came from immunoSEQ multiplex PCR; TCRdb stores just in-frame clones and leaves some out. That table furnishes V, J and clone size, whereas the DNA furnished D and trimming. The table includes around 78,000 clones, approximately 90% detected once. Self-reported history from a screening survey and questionnaire set each donor's cohort. This chain uses TRBV29-1 with TRBJ2-7; 9 bases match TRBD1. The sample comprised PBMCs or T cells enriched from blood (not recorded which). The source of this sequence is a woman aged 50 to 65 with acute COVID-19. CDR3 nucleotide sequence: TGCAGCGCAATGGGACAGGGCCCAACCGAGCAGTACTTC. This encodes CSAMGQGPTEQYF.